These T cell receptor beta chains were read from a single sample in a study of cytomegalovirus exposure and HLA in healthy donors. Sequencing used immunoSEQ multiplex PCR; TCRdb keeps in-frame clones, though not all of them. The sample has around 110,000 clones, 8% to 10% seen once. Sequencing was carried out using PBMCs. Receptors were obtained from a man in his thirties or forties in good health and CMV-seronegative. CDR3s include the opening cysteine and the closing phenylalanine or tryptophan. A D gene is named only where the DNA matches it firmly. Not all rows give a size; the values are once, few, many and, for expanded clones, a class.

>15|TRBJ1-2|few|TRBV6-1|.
CASIYTGGPLRGYTF
TGTGCCAGCATCTACACCGGAGGGCCACTTAGGGGCTACACCTTC
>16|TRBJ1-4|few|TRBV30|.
CAWSDRPLGGNEKLFF
TGTGCCTGGAGTGACAGGCCCTTAGGGGGTAATGAAAAACTGTTTTTT
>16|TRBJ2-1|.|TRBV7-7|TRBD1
CASSSAGTGASGEQFF
TGTGCTAGCAGCTCCGCCGGGACAGGGGCTTCCGGTGAGCAGTTCTTC
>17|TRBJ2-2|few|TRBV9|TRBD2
CASSDPRLAANTGELFF
TGTGCCAGCAGCGACCCGAGACTAGCGGCGAACACCGGGGAGCTGTTTTTT
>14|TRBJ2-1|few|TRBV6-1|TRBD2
CASSARGSYNEQFF
TGTGCCAGCAGTGCGCGGGGGTCCTACAATGAGCAGTTCTTC
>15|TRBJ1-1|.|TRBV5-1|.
CASSLAAGLNTEAFF
TGCGCCAGCAGCTTGGCCGCAGGGTTGAACACTGAAGCTTTCTTT
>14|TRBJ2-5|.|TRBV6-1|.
CASINGGGEETQYF
TGTGCCAGCATCAATGGGGGGGGCGAAGAGACCCAGTACTTC
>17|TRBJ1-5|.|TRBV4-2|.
CASSRSSTPGYTEPQHF
TGTGCCAGCAGCCGAAGTTCGACGCCAGGGTATACTGAGCCCCAGCATTTT
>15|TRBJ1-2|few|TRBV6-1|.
CASSRIGAGDYGYTF
TGTGCCAGCAGTAGAATAGGGGCGGGGGACTATGGCTACACCTTC
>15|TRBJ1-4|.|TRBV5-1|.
CASSLAGGVNEKLFF
TGCGCCAGCAGCTTGGCAGGAGGGGTGAATGAAAAACTGTTTTTT
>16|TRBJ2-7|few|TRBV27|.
CASSLSNFGQGGWQYF
TGTGCCAGCAGTTTATCCAACTTCGGACAGGGAGGGTGGCAGTACTTC
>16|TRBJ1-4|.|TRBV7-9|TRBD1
CASSLNQDRVYEKLFF
TGTGCCAGCAGCCTAAACCAGGACAGGGTTTATGAAAAACTGTTTTTT
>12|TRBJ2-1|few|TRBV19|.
CASSMKSGSLFF
TGTGCCAGTAGTATGAAGTCAGGGTCGCTGTTCTTC
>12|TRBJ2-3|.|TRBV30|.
CAWSVARDTQYF
TGTGCCTGGAGTGTAGCGAGAGATACGCAGTATTTT
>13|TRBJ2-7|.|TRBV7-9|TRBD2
CASSNTDAGGQYF
TGTGCCAGCAGCAACACAGACGCGGGGGGGCAGTACTTC
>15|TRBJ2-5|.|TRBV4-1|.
CASSPIEGGRLTQYF
TGCGCCAGCAGCCCCATTGAGGGGGGGCGGCTGACCCAGTACTTC
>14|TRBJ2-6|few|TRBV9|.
CASSSNFMTNVLTF
TGTGCCAGCAGCAGCAATTTTATGACCAACGTCCTGACTTTC
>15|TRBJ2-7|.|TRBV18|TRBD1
CASSPPGQGIYEQYF
TGTGCCAGCTCACCACCGGGACAGGGTATTTACGAGCAGTACTTC
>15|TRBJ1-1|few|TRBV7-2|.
CASSTWMGGDTEAFF
TGTGCCAGCAGCACGTGGATGGGGGGGGACACTGAAGCTTTCTTT
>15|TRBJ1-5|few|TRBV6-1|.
CASSERQLMNQPQHF
TGTGCCAGCAGTGAGAGACAGCTCATGAATCAGCCCCAGCATTTT